A single sample gave rise to the 13 T cell receptor beta chains below, sequenced in a study of T cells in localized non-small cell lung cancer. Assay used: immunoSEQ multiplex PCR; TCRdb lists only in-frame clones, some missing. This sample yields roughly 40,000 clones, of which approximately 80% are seen a single time; roughly 8% belongs to the top ten. This material consisted of PBMCs, taken before any cancer treatment. The receptors derive from a man between 40 and 70 years old with stage II lung adenocarcinoma.

The chain recombines TRBV19 with TRBJ1-6, with D possibly TRBD1 on 6 matching bases. CDR1 is LNHDA, CDR2 SQIVND, per germline (reference sequence). V gave up 5 bases and J gave up 13 bases, with 12 bases separating them. The CDR3 spans 12 residues. CDR3 in amino acids: CASSDPGGPLHF. DNA of the CDR3: TGTGCCAGTAGTGATCCGGGGGGCCCCCTCCACTTT.

The chain recombines TRBV28 with TRBJ2-6; D perhaps matches TRBD2 (5 bases). V lost 5 bases, J lost 4 bases, and 12 bases lay in between. Germline-derived CDR1 and CDR2 are MDHEN and SYDVKM. This CDR3 spans 15 amino acids. The CDR3 here is CASSTGLRGANVLTF. The DNA of the CDR3 is TGTGCCAGCAGTACCGGACTGAGAGGGGCCAACGTCCTGACTTTC.

In its sample, this clone ranks as medium-sized. The V and J genes are TRBV2 and TRBJ1-4, with D unresolved. The CDR3 loop spans 15 amino acids. V was shortened by 7 bases and J by 0 bases, with 12 bases between the two germline ends. CDR1 SNHLY and CDR2 FYNNEI come from the germline V gene. CDR3 protein: CASNLLGATNEKLFF. The DNA of the CDR3 is TGTGCCAGCAACTTATTAGGAGCAACTAATGAAAAACTGTTTTTT.

The V and J genes are TRBV7-9 and TRBJ2-2; 7 nucleotides agree with TRBD1. Trimming cost V 5 bases and J 4 bases; bases outside gene matches: 13. The CDR3 extends over 17 amino acids. Germline CDR1 is SEHNR and CDR2 is FQNEAQ (reference sequence). CDR3 region: CASSGSGTAPGTGELFF. The CDR3 DNA is TGTGCCAGCAGCGGGTCCGGGACAGCTCCTGGCACCGGGGAGCTGTTTTTT.

V gene TRBV7-2 combines with J gene TRBJ1-6, with D perhaps TRBD1 (6 bases). CDR3 size: 14 residues. V gave up 6 bases and J gave up 6 bases, with 12 bases separating them. CDR1 SGHTA and CDR2 FQGNSA come from the germline V gene. CDR3 bases: TGTGCCAGCAGTGGGGGGGCGTTTAATTCACCCCTCCACTTT. Its translation: CASSGGAFNSPLHF.

The chain uses TRBV30 and TRBJ1-5, with 11 bases that match TRBD1. The CDR3 runs 14 residues. The V gene's germline CDR1 is GTSNPN and CDR2 SVGIG (reference sequence). With V trimmed by 5 bases and J by 3 bases, 3 bases remained unmatched. The CDR3 region is CAWGQGANNQPQHF. In DNA form, the CDR3 reads TGTGCCTGGGGACAGGGGGCGAACAATCAGCCCCAGCATTTT. Looking up the rest from reference TRBV30 and TRBJ1-5 gives the full variable domain: SQTIHQWPATLVQPVGSPLSLECTVEGTSNPNLYWYRQAAGRGLQLLFYSVGIGQISSEVPQNLSASRPQDRQFILSSKKLLLSDSGFYLCAWGQGANNQPQHFGDGTRLSIL.

This chain connects TRBV5-1 to TRBJ2-3; 10 bases match TRBD1. CDR1 is SGHRS and CDR2 is YFSETQ in the germline V gene. V gave up 0 bases and J gave up 0 bases; unmatched junction bases: 4. The CDR3 contains 17 residues. The CDR3 coding sequence is TGCGCCAGCAGCTTGGAGGGACAGGGGAGAAGCACAGATACGCAGTATTTT. As protein: CASSLEGQGRSTDTQYF.

V usage is TRBV27 and J usage is TRBJ2-2; 10 bases fit TRBD1. The CDR3 totals 15 residues. Germline V lookup: CDR1 MNHEY, CDR2 SMNVEV (reference sequence). The trim removed 3 bases at V and 7 bases at J, leaving 5 bases unmatched. CDR3 nucleotide sequence: TGTGCCAGCAGTTTGAGACAGGGGGCAATCGGGGAGCTGTTTTTT. This codes for CASSLRQGAIGELFF.

This clone was found once. The rearrangement links TRBV30 to TRBJ2-6; D may be TRBD1 (6 bases). CDR1 is GTSNPN and CDR2 is SVGIG in the germline V gene (reference sequence). This CDR3 is 14 amino acids long. With 7 bases removed from V and 2 bases from J, the gap between germline ends came to 12 bases. This CDR3 reads CAYPHRAGANVLTF. The CDR3 bases are TGTGCCTACCCCCACAGGGCTGGGGCCAACGTCCTGACTTTC.

V and J are TRBV10-3 and TRBJ2-5; 7 bases match TRBD1. With V trimmed by 6 bases and J by 1 base, 5 bases remained unmatched. The CDR3 consists of 14 residues. Per germline, CDR1 ENHRY and CDR2 SYGVKD. CDR3 protein: CAISSGQSQETQYF. The CDR3 DNA reads TGTGCCATCAGCTCGGGACAGTCCCAAGAGACCCAGTACTTC.

The table lists this clone with a count of one. The CDR3 nucleotides are TGTGCCAGTAGTATGAAGCGGGGGGGCGCCTACGAGCAGTACTTC. It translates to CASSMKRGGAYEQYF. The chain couples TRBV19 to TRBJ2-7; 10 nucleotides align to TRBD2. The germline V gene encodes CDR1 LNHDA and CDR2 SQIVND (reference sequence). With 3 bases clipped from V and 2 bases from J, the junction kept 4 bases outside the gene matches. This CDR3 is built from 15 residues.

The chain couples TRBV2 to TRBJ2-1; the match to TRBD1 covers 8 bases. V shed 9 bases and J 2 bases; nucleotides not matched to a gene: 6. From germline, CDR1 is SNHLY and CDR2 FYNNEI. The CDR3 is made up of 14 amino acids. The CDR3 DNA follows: TGTGCCAGTAAGACAGGGGACCCCTACAATGAGCAGTTCTTC. This translates into CASKTGDPYNEQFF.

This clone was seen a few times. The chain joins TRBV5-6 to TRBJ2-3, with TRBD2 matching over 9 bases. The CDR3 extends over 18 amino acids. Germline CDR1 reads SGHDT; CDR2 reads YYEEEE. Trimming took 0 bases from V and 5 from J; bases not matched to a gene: 13. The CDR3 reads CASSLGAVLAGLQDTQYF. The CDR3 region has the DNA TGTGCCAGCAGCTTGGGCGCGGTACTAGCGGGCCTCCAAGATACGCAGTATTTT.